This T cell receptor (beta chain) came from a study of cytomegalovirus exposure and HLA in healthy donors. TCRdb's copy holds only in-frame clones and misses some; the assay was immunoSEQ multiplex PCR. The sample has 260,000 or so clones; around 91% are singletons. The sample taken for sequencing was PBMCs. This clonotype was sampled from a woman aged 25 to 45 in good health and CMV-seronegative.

As DNA, the CDR3 is TGTGCCAGCAGCCCAATCCATGAGCAGTTCTTC. Translating it yields CASSPIHEQFF. V usage is TRBV28 and J usage is TRBJ2-1; D gene uncertain. This CDR3 is built from 11 residues. CDR1 and CDR2 from the germline V gene are MDHEN and SYDVKM. V shed 6 bases and J shed 8 bases, with 8 bases lying between them.